The entry below gives a single T cell receptor beta chain sequence along with its context. This sample is drawn from a study of technical replicates of blood from a few donors. The germline V gene has CDR1 SGHNT and CDR2 YENEEA. The CDR3 has 14 amino acids. V lost 4 bases to trimming and J lost 3 bases; unmatched junction nucleotides: 5. Assay: immunoSEQ multiplex PCR; the TCRdb copy retains only in-frame clones and omits some. The sample yields about 80,000 clones, 95% to 98% seen once. The TCR comes from a human donor in good health. The chain couples TRBV11-3 to TRBJ2-7; TRBD2 aligns across 8 bases. The sample consisted of T cells isolated from PBMCs. Here the CDR3 DNA reads TGTGCCAGCAGCTCTCGGGGGGGATTCTACGAGCAGTACTTC. Amino acid sequence: CASSSRGGFYEQYF.